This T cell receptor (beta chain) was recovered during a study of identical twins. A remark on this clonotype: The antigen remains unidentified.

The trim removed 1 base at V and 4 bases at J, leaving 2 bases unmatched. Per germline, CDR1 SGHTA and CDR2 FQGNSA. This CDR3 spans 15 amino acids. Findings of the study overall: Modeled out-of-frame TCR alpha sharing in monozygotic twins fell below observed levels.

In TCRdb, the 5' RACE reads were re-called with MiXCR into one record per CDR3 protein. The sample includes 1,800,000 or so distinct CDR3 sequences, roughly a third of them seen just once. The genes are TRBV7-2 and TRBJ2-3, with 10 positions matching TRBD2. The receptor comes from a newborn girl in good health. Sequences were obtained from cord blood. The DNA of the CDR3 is TGTGCCAGCAGCTTAGGAGGGACTAGCGCAGATACGCAGTATTTT. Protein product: CASSLGGTSADTQYF.